A single sample is the source of the 14 T cell receptor beta chains below, sequenced in a study of T-cell reconstitution after alpha-beta-depleted transplantation in children. As it was prepared, the TCRbeta library received unique molecular identifiers. TCRdb ran MiXCR on the PCR reads and lists one entry per CDR3 protein. The sample yields hundreds of thousands of distinct CDR3 sequences, about an eighth seen once. Here the sequenced sample was PBMCs from the stem cell graft donor, taken from the stem cell graft. The source is a human donor who donated a stem cell graft to a child with combined immunodeficiency.

This chain connects TRBV19 to TRBJ1-1; TRBD1 agrees at 7 bases. Germline trimming cut 5 bases from V and 6 bases from J; bases unmatched to any gene: 9. The length of the CDR3 is 14 residues. Germline V CDR1 and CDR2: LNHDA, SQIVND (reference sequence). CDR3 amino acids: CASSPLDRVSEAFF. The CDR3, as DNA: TGTGCCAGTAGTCCCCTCGACAGGGTCTCTGAAGCTTTCTTT.

This chain connects TRBV4-2 to TRBJ2-3; 10 nucleotides agree with TRBD2. CDR3 length: 18 amino acids. V lost 0 bases and J lost 5; bases outside the gene matches: 11. Germline V lookup: CDR1 LGHNA, CDR2 YNFKEQ. The CDR3 loop reads CASSQEGALAGAQDTQYF. In nucleotides, the CDR3 is TGTGCCAGCAGCCAAGAAGGCGCTCTAGCGGGGGCACAAGATACGCAGTATTTT.

This clonotype was observed many times. The V call is TRBV4-2, the J call TRBJ2-3, with D possibly called TRBD1 or TRBD2 (5 bases each). Trimming left V 1 base short and J 6 bases short, with 14 bases between. The CDR3 is 15 amino acids. Looked up from germline, CDR1 is LGHNA and CDR2 is YNFKEQ. CDR3: CASSQGQQPGDTQYF. The CDR3 coding sequence is TGTGCCAGCAGCCAAGGACAGCAACCGGGGGATACGCAGTATTTT.

The rearrangement joins TRBV12-3 or TRBV12-4 to TRBJ1-5; no reliable D call. The CDR3 covers 15 residues. The V end was cut by 5 bases, the J end by 5 bases, with 16 bases between. The CDR3 DNA reads as TGTGCCAGCAGTCTACGATTGGGCAGCGATCAGCCCCAGCATTTT. Residues: CASSLRLGSDQPQHF.

CDR3: CASSRWSGGDLTDTQYF. CDR3 in DNA: TGTGCCAGCAGTAGATGGTCGGGGGGGGATCTAACAGATACGCAGTATTTT. The gene calls are TRBV27 and TRBJ2-3, with 8 bases identical to TRBD2. Germline-derived CDR1 and CDR2 are MNHEY and SMNVEV (reference sequence). With 5 bases clipped from V and 3 bases from J, the junction kept 13 bases outside the gene matches. This CDR3 has 17 amino acids.

This clonotype has only a few counts. The CDR3 DNA sequence: TGTGCCAGCAGCGTAGGTAGGGAACTACCCTACGAGCAGTACTTC. This codes for CASSVGRELPYEQYF. This chain connects TRBV9 to TRBJ2-7; D ambiguous. The length of the CDR3 is 15 residues. CDR1 is SGDLS and CDR2 is YYNGEE in the germline V gene. The V gene lost 0 bases and the J gene lost 2 bases, with 12 bases spanning the gap.

The chain carries TRBV20-1 and TRBJ2-7; the D is unclear. Germline CDR1 reads DFQATT; CDR2 reads SNEGSKA (reference sequence). This CDR3 comprises 15 residues. Trimming removed 0 bases from V and 4 bases from J, with 16 bases in between. CDR3 protein: CSARDPYVGKYEQYF. CDR3 coding DNA: TGCAGTGCTAGAGATCCCTACGTTGGGAAATACGAGCAGTACTTC.

In its sample, this clonotype was seen a few times. This chain connects TRBV5-1 to TRBJ2-1, with D unclear. Germline V lookup: CDR1 SGHRS, CDR2 YFSETQ. V gave up 0 bases and J gave up 0 bases, with 13 bases separating them. The CDR3 has 17 residues. The CDR3 coding sequence is TGCGCCAGCAGCTTGGCTATTTACGGGCGCTCCTACAATGAGCAGTTCTTC. This codes for CASSLAIYGRSYNEQFF.

The CDR3 is CASSLSRESEQFF. CDR3 nucleotide sequence: TGTGCCAGCAGTTTATCTCGGGAGAGTGAGCAGTTCTTC. This chain uses TRBV12-3 or TRBV12-4 with TRBJ2-1; possible D gene TRBD2, 6 bases. The CDR3 sequence is 13 residues long. Trimming cost V 2 bases and J 9 bases, with 11 bases left between them.

This clonotype was seen more than once but under ten times. This sequence joins TRBV28 and TRBJ1-5; D possibly corresponds to TRBD1 (5 bases). V was trimmed by 6 bases and J by 7 bases, leaving 16 bases between them. Germline CDR1 and CDR2: MDHEN and SYDVKM. CDR3 length: 14 residues. CDR3 DNA: TGTGCCAGCAGCCCGGCGAGGGGCCACCAGCCCCAGCATTTT. Translated: CASSPARGHQPQHF.

The chain recombines TRBV20-1 with TRBJ2-1, with D maybe TRBD1 (6 bases). The germline V gene has CDR1 DFQATT and CDR2 SNEGSKA (reference sequence). This CDR3 region has 13 residues. Deletions cut 3 bases from V and 8 bases from J, with 14 bases between. The CDR3, as DNA: TGCAGTGCTAGGAACACAGGGAGCTATGAGCAGTTCTTC. This codes for CSARNTGSYEQFF.

There are many counts of this clonotype. The chain is built from TRBV12-3 or TRBV12-4 and TRBJ2-7; the D is unclear. Between the trimmed V and J ends, which lost 0 bases and 3 bases, there was a span of 3 bases. The CDR3 has 12 residues. This chain's CDR3 is CASSLARYEQYF. Written as DNA, the CDR3 is TGTGCCAGCAGTTTAGCCCGCTACGAGCAGTACTTC.

A few counts support this clonotype. CDR3 in amino acids: CAISEARGTDTQYF. Written as DNA, the CDR3 is TGTGCCATCAGTGAGGCCAGGGGAACAGATACGCAGTATTTT. The rearrangement joins TRBV10-3 to TRBJ2-3; D possibly corresponds to TRBD1 (6 bases). CDR1 is ENHRY, CDR2 SYGVKD, per germline. The CDR3 is made up of 14 amino acids. Trimming pared 2 bases from V and 3 bases from J, leaving 9 bases between.

In its sample, this clonotype was seen many times. The rearrangement links TRBV29-1 to TRBJ2-7, with 7 bases that match TRBD1. The V gene end was trimmed by 5 bases and the J gene end by 0 bases; junction bases not matched to a gene: 4. The CDR3 consists of 13 residues. CDR1 and CDR2 from the germline V gene are SQVTM and ANQGSEA. For the CDR3, the DNA is TGCAGCGTTCAGGGGGTCCTCTCCTACGAGCAGTACTTC. Amino acids: CSVQGVLSYEQYF.